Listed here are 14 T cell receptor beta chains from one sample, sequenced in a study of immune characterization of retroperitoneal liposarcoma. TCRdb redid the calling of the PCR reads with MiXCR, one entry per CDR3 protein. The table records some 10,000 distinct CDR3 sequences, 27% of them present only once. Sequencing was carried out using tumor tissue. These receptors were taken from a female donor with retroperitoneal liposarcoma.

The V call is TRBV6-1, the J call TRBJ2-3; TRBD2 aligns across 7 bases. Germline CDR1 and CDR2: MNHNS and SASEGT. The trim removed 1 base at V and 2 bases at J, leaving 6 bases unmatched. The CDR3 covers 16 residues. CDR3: CASSEGTSTYTDTQYF. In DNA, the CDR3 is TGTGCCAGCAGTGAAGGGACTAGTACGTACACAGATACGCAGTATTTT.

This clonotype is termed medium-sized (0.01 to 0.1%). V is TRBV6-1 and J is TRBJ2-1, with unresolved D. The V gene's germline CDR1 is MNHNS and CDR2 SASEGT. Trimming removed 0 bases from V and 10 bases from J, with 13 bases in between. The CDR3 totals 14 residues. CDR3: CASSEAWGPHEQFF. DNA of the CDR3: TGTGCCAGCAGTGAAGCGTGGGGTCCCCACGAGCAGTTCTTC.

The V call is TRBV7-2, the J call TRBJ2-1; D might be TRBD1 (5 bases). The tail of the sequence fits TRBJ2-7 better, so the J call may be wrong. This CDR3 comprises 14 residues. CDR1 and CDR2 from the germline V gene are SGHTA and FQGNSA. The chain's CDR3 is CASSELRVSYEQYF. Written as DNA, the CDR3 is TGTGCCAGCAGCGAGCTCAGGGTTTCCTACGAGCAGTACTTC.

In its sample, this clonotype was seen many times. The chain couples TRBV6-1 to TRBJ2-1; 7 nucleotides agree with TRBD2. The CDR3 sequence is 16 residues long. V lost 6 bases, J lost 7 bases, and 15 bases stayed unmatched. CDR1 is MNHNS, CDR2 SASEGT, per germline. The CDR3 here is CASSNNGGGRRNEQFF. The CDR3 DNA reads TGTGCCAGCAGCAACAATGGCGGGGGTAGGAGAAATGAGCAGTTCTTC.

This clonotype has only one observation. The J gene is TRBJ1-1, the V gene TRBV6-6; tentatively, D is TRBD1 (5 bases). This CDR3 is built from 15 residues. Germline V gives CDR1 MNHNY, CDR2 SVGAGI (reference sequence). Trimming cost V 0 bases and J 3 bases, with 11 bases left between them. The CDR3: CASSYSRRQYTEAFF. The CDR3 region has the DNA TGTGCCAGCAGTTACTCGCGAAGACAGTACACTGAAGCTTTCTTT.

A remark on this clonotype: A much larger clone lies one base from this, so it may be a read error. The CDR3 protein is CASSSMDRAQDEQFF. DNA of the CDR3: TGTGCCAGCAGCTCGATGGACAGGGCCCAAGACGAGCAGTTCTTC. The chain is built from TRBV7-2 and TRBJ2-1, with 8 bases fitting TRBD1. V trimming: 4 bases; J trimming: 10 bases; junction bases outside the gene matches: 12. This CDR3 spans 15 amino acids. The germline V gene encodes CDR1 SGHTA and CDR2 FQGNSA. The full variable domain, rest sourced from reference TRBV7-2 and TRBJ2-1, is GAGVSQSPSNKVTEKGKDVELRCDPISGHTALYWYRQSLGQGLEFLIYFQGNSAPDKSGLPSDRFSAERTGGSVSTLTIQRTQQEDSAVYLCASSSMDRAQDEQFFGPGTRLTVL.

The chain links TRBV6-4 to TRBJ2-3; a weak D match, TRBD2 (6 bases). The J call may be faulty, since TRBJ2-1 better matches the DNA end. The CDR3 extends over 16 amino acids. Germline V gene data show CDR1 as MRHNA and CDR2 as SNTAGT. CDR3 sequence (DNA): TGTGCCAGCAGTGACTCATCCGGGACTGGCCACAATGAGCAGTTCTTC. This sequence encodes CASSDSSGTGHNEQFF.

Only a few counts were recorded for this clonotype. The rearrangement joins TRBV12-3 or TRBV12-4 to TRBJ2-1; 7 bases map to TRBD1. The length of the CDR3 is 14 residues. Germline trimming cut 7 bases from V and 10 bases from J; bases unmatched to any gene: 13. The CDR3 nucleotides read TGTGCCAGCACCAACAGGGGTCCGTACTACGAGCAGTTCTTC. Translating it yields CASTNRGPYYEQFF.

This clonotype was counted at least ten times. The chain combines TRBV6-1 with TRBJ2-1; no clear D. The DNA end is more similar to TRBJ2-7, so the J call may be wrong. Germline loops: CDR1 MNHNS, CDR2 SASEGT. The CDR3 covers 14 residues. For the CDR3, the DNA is TGTGCCAGCAGTTCCCATGGAGTCTCCTACGAGCAGTACTTC. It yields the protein CASSSHGVSYEQYF.

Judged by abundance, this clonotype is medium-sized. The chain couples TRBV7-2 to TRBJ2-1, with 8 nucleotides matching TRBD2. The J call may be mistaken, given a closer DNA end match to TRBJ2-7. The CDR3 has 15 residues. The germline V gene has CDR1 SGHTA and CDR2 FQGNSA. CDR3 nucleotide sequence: TGTGCCAGCAGCCCTTGGCCTCGGGGGGGGCTCGAGCAGTACTTC. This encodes CASSPWPRGGLEQYF.

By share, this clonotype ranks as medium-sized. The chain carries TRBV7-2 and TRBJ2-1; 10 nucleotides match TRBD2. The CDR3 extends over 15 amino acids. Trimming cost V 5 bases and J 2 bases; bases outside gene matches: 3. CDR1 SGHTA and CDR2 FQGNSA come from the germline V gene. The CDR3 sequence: CASSRTSGAYNEQFF. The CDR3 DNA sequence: TGTGCCAGCAGCCGGACTAGCGGCGCCTACAATGAGCAGTTCTTC.

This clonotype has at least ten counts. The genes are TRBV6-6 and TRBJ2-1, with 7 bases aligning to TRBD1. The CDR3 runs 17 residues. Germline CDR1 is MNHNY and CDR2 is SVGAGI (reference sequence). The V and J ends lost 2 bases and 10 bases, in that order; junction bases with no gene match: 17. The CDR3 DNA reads TGTGCCAGCAGTTACATGAAAGATACCGGGACAGCTTTCGAGCAGTTCTTC. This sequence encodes CASSYMKDTGTAFEQFF.

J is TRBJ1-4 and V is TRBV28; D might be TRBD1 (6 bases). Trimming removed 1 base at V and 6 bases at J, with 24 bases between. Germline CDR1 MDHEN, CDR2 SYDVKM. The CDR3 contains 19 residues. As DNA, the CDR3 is TGTGCCAGCAGTTTATTATCCCCACTCACAGGGACGATCGATGAAAAACTGTTTTTT. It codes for CASSLLSPLTGTIDEKLFF.

CDR3 residues: CATSRESGFPYNEQFF. The CDR3 DNA is TGTGCCACCAGCAGAGAATCAGGGTTCCCCTACAATGAGCAGTTCTTC. The rearrangement uses TRBV15 and TRBJ2-1; D possibly corresponds to TRBD1 (5 bases). Trimming took 0 bases from V and 2 from J, leaving 11 bases between them. Germline V lookup: CDR1 LNHNV, CDR2 YYDKDF (reference sequence). The CDR3 length is 16 residues.